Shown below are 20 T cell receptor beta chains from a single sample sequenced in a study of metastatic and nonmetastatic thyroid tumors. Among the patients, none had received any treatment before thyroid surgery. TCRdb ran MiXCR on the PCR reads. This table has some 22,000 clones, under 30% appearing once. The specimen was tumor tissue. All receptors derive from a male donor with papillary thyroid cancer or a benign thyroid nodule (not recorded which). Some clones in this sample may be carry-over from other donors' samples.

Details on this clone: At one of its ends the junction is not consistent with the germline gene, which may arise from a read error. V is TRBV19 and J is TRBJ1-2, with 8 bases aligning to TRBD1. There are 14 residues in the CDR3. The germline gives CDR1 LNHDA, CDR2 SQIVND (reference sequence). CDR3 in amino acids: CASSGGQGFGGYAF. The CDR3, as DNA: TGTGCCAGTAGTGGCGGACAGGGCTTTGGGGGCTACGCATTC.

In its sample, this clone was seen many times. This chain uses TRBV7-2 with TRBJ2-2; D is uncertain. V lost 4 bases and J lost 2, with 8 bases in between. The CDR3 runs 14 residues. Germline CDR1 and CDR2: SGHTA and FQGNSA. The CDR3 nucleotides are TGTGCCAGCAGCTCATCCTACAACACCGGGGAGCTGTTTTTT. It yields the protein CASSSSYNTGELFF.

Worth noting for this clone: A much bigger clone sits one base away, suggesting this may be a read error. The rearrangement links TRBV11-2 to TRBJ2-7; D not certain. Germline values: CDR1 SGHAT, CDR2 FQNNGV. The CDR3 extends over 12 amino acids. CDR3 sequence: CASGLVGYEQYF. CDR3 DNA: TGTGCCAGCGGCTTAGTAGGCTACGAGCAGTACTTC.

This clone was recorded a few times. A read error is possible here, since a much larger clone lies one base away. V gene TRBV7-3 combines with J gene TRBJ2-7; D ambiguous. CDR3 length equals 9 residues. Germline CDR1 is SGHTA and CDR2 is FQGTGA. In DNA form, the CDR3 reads TGTGCCAGCAGCTCTCCTGGGTGGTTC. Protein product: CASSSPGWF.

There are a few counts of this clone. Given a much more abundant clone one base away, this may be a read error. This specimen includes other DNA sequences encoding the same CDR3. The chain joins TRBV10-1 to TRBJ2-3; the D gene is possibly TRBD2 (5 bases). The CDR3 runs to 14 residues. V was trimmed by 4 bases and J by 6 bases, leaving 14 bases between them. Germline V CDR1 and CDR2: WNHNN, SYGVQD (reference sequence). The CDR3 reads CASSGSGSWDTQYF. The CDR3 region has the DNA TGCGCCAGCAGTGGGAGCGGTAGTTGGGATACGCAGTATTTT.

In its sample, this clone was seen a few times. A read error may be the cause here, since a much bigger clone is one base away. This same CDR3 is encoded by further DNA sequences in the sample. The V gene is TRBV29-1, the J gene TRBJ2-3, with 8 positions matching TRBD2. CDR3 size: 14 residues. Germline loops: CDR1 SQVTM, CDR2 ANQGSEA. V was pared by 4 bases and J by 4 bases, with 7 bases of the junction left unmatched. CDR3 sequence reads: CSVVASGSPDTQYF. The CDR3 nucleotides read TGCAGCGTTGTTGCCAGCGGGAGTCCAGATACGCAGTATTTT.

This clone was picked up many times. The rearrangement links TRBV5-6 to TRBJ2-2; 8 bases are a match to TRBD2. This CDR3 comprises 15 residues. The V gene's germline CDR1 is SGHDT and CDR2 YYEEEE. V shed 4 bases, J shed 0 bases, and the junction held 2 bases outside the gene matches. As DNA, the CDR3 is TGTGCCAGCAGCCGACTAGCGTCGAACACCGGGGAGCTGTTTTTT. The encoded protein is CASSRLASNTGELFF.

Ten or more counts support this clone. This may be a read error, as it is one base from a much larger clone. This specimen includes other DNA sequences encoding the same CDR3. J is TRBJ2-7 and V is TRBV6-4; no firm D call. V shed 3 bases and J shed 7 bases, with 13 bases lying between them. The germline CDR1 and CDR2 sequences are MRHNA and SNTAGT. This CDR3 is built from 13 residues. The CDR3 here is CASSDLPEGEQYF. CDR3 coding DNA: TGTGCCAGCAGTGATCTACCCGAAGGGGAGCAGTACTTC.

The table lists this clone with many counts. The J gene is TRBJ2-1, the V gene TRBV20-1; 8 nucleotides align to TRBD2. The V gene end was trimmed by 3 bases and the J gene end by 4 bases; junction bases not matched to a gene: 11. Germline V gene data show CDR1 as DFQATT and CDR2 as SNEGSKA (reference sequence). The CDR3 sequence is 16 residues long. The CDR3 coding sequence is TGCAGTGCTAGTTGGGATCCGGGAGGGGATTACAATGAGCAGTTCTTC. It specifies CSASWDPGGDYNEQFF.

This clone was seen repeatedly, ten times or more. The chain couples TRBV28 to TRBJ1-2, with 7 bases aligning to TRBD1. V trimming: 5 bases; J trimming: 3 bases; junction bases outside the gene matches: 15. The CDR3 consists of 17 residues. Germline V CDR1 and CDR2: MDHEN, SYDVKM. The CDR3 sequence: CASSPRGGGAPDYGYTF. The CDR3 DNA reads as TGTGCCAGCAGTCCCCGGGGAGGGGGCGCCCCGGACTATGGCTACACCTTC.

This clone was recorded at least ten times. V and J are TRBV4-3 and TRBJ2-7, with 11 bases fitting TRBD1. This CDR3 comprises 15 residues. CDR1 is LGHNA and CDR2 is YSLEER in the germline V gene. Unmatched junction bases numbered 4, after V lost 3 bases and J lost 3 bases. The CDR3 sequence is CASSHGDRGGYEQYF. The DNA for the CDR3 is TGCGCCAGCAGCCATGGGGACAGGGGGGGCTACGAGCAGTACTTC.

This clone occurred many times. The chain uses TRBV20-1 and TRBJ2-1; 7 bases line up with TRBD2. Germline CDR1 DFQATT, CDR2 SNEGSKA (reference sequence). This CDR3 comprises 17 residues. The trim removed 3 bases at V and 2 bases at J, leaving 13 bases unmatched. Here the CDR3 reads CSASSREFGTTYNEQFF. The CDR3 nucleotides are TGCAGTGCTAGCTCCAGAGAGTTTGGGACTACCTACAATGAGCAGTTCTTC.

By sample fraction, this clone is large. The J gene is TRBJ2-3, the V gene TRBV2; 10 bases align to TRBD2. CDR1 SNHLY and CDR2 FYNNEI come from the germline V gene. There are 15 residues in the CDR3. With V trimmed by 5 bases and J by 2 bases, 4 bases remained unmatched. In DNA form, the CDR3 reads TGTGCCAGCAGTTCTAGCGGGAGCTCCACAGATACGCAGTATTTT. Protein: CASSSSGSSTDTQYF. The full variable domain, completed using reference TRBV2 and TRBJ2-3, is EPEVTQTPSHQVTQMGQEVILRCVPISNHLYFYWYRQILGQKVEFLVSFYNNEISEKSEIFDDQFSVERPDGSNFTLKIRSTKLEDSAMYFCASSSSGSSTDTQYFGPGTRLTVL.

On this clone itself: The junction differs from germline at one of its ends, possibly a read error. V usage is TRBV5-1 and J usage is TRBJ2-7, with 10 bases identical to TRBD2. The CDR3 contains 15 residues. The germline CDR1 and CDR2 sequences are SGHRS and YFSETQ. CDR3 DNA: TGTGCCAGCAGCCATGGTTCTAGCGGGAGCTACGAGCAGTGCTTC. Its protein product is CASSHGSSGSYEQCF.

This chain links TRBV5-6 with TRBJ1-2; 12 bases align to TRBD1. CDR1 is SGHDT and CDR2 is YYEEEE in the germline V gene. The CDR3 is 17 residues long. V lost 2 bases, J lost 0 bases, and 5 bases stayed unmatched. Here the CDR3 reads CASSLGTGGRTNYGYTF. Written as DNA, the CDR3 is TGTGCCAGCAGCTTAGGGACAGGGGGCCGAACTAACTATGGCTACACCTTC.

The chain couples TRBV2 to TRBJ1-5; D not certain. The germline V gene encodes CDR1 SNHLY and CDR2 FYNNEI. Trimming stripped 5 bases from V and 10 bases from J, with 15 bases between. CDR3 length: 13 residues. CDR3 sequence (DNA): TGTGCCAGCAGTTCCGGGGTGGGTCATCCCCAGCATTTT. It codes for CASSSGVGHPQHF.

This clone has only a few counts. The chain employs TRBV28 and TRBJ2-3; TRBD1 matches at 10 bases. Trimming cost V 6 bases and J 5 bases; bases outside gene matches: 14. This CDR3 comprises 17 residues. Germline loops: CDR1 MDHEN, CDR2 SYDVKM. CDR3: CASSSTGWTGGKDTQYF. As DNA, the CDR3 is TGTGCCAGCAGCTCCACAGGTTGGACAGGGGGAAAAGATACGCAGTATTTT.

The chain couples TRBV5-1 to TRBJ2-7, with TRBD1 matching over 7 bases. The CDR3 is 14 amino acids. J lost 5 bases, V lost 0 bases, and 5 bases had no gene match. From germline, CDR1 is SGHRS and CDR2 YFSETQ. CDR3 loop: CASSLGTGGDEQYF. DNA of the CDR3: TGCGCCAGCAGCTTGGGGACAGGCGGCGACGAGCAGTACTTC.

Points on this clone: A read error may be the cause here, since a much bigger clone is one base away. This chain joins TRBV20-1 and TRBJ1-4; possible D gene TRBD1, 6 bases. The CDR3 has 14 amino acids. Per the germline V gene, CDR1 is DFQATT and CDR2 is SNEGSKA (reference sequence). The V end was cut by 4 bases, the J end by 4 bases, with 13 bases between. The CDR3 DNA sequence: TGCAGTGCTAAAGTCGGGACACATAATGAAAAACTGTTTTTT. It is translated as CSAKVGTHNEKLFF.

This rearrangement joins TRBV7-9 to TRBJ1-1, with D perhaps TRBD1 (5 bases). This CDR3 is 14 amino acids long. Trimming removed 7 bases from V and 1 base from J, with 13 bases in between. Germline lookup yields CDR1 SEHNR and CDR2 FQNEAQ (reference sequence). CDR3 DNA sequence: TGTGCCAGCATCATGTGTGACAGGAACACTGAAGCTTTCTTT. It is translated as CASIMCDRNTEAFF.